This T cell receptor beta chain was recorded in a study of blood T cell repertoires in COVID-19. The germline V gene encodes CDR1 SGHTA and CDR2 FQGNSA. CDR3 length: 13 amino acids. The ends lost 5 bases at V and 7 bases at J; junction bases unmatched: 5. Generated by immunoSEQ multiplex PCR, the TCRdb table keeps only in-frame clones and is missing some. The data contain around 160,000 clones, roughly 85% of them singletons. Enrollment of patients from Seattle took place during active infection, with longitudinal follow-up. This TCR was sampled from a woman in her sixties or seventies with COVID-19, enrolled during active disease. Sequencing input: peripheral blood. The genes are TRBV7-2 and TRBJ1-5, with 7 nucleotides matching TRBD1. The CDR3 bases are TGTGCCAGCAGCGTGACGGGACAGCAGCCCCAGCATTTT. This translates into CASSVTGQQPQHF. The full variable domain, rest sourced from reference TRBV7-2 and TRBJ1-5, is GAGVSQSPSNKVTEKGKDVELRCDPISGHTALYWYRQSLGQGLEFLIYFQGNSAPDKSGLPSDRFSAERTGGSVSTLTIQRTQQEDSAVYLCASSVTGQQPQHFGDGTRLSIL.